This T cell receptor beta chain originates from a study of memory CD4+ T cells and cytomegalovirus serostatus. Study context: Healthy Belgian adult donors included roughly ten CMV-positive and 24 CMV-negative people.

General study points: A US-trained random forest predicted CMV serostatus with median AUC approximately 0.9. Of 150 to 200 reported CMV TCRbeta sequences, roughly 70 were found in memory CD4+ repertoires.

TCRdb keeps only in-frame clones here, not all; method: immunoSEQ multiplex PCR. Of tens of thousands of clones listed, approximately 81% were seen once; the top ten hold roughly 1.1%. J gave up 6 bases and V 6 bases, and 6 bases lay outside the gene matches. The V gene's germline CDR1 is LNHDA and CDR2 SQIVND (reference sequence). CDR3 size: 15 residues. The sort gate was single viable CD3+CD4+CD8-CD45RO+ cells for memory CD4+ T cells. Total CD4+ T cells were enriched by CD4 positive selection. For this clone: Its specificity is unknown.

Sequenced sample: memory CD4+ T cells from blood. The J gene is TRBJ2-1, the V gene TRBV19, with TRBD2 matching over 12 bases. This receptor was identified in an adult in good health and CMV-seronegative. CDR3 bases: TGTGCCAGTAGAGAACTAGCGGGAGGAATCAATGAGCAGTTCTTC. As protein: CASRELAGGINEQFF.